Listed here is a single TCR beta chain. What it recognizes is unknown. The data stem from a study of T cell repertoires in cytomegalovirus infection. Whole-study findings and limits: Cumulative public TCR beta family frequency identified CMV carriers with the relevant HLA. CMV-specific TCR beta clonotypes restricted by HLA-C were the ones dominating the ex vivo response.

The CDR3 totals 17 residues. V shed 0 bases and J shed 0 bases, with 12 bases lying between them. CDR1 and CDR2 (germline): SGHNT, YYREEE (reference sequence). One entry per CDR3 protein, called by TCRdb with MiXCR from the reads. The sample carries around 740,000 distinct CDR3 sequences, roughly 35% recorded once. The receptor comes from a human donor in good health (CMV status not recorded). Some clones in this sample may be carry-over from other donors' samples. Sequencing was carried out using PBMCs. This sequence joins TRBV5-4 and TRBJ1-4; no clear D gene. CDR3 in amino acids: CASSLVTGGATNEKLFF. As DNA, the CDR3 is TGTGCCAGCAGCTTGGTCACGGGAGGTGCAACTAATGAAAAACTGTTTTTT.